The next 27 T cell receptor beta chains were all read from a single sample in a study of cytomegalovirus exposure and HLA in healthy donors. Sequencing was performed with immunoSEQ multiplex PCR; in TCRdb, only in-frame clones are kept and a portion is missing. The sample holds roughly 150,000 clones; 70% to 90% are singletons and the top ten take under 2.5%. Sample: PBMCs. These receptors originate from a young man in good health and CMV-seropositive.

This chain joins TRBV18 and TRBJ2-1, with 9 positions matching TRBD1. Germline loops: CDR1 KGHSH, CDR2 LQKENI. V lost 8 bases to trimming and J lost 7 bases; unmatched junction nucleotides: 12. The CDR3 contains 15 residues. CDR3 region: CASRTPGQGRNEQFF. The DNA of the CDR3 is TGTGCCAGCCGAACTCCGGGACAGGGAAGAAATGAGCAGTTCTTC.

CDR3 DNA: TGTGCCAGCAGTGAGACAGGGGAGGCATCACCCCTCCACTTT. Protein product: CASSETGEASPLHF. The chain uses TRBV6-1 and TRBJ1-6; 8 bases map to TRBD1. This CDR3 is built from 14 residues. CDR1 and CDR2 from the germline V gene are MNHNS and SASEGT. Trimming removed 3 bases from V and 10 bases from J; junction bases left unmatched: 5.

The chain carries TRBV6-1 and TRBJ2-1; 9 positions match TRBD2. CDR1 is MNHNS and CDR2 is SASEGT in the germline V gene. After removal of 5 bases from V and 3 bases from J, the junction contained 5 bases not matched to a gene. The CDR3 sequence is 15 residues long. The CDR3 loop reads CASSTLAGFYNEQFF. CDR3 in DNA: TGTGCCAGCAGTACGCTAGCGGGGTTCTACAATGAGCAGTTCTTC.

This clone was recorded only once. Distinct nucleotide sequences in the sample also encode this CDR3. V gene TRBV5-1 combines with J gene TRBJ1-3; 8 bases agree with TRBD1. V was pared by 4 bases and J by 3 bases, with 3 bases of the junction left unmatched. The CDR3 has 14 amino acids. Germline CDR1 reads SGHRS; CDR2 reads YFSETQ. The CDR3 sequence is CASSPDRGGNTIYF. The CDR3, as DNA: TGCGCCAGCAGCCCCGACAGGGGTGGAAACACCATATATTTT.

This sequence joins TRBV4-1 and TRBJ1-1; TRBD1 might be the D (6 bases). The germline CDR1 and CDR2 sequences are MGHRA and YSYEKL. V was pared by 2 bases and J by 3 bases, with 13 bases between. There are 15 residues in the CDR3. The CDR3 protein is CASSQNQGKYTEAFF. The DNA for the CDR3 is TGCGCCAGCAGCCAAAACCAGGGGAAATACACTGAAGCTTTCTTT.

J is TRBJ1-5 and V is TRBV7-8; D is uncertain. Germline loops: CDR1 SGHVS, CDR2 FQNEAQ. The V and J ends lost 3 bases and 7 bases respectively, with 13 bases between them. The CDR3 has 14 amino acids. Here the CDR3 reads CASSLAGETQPQHF. CDR3 nucleotides: TGTGCCAGCAGCTTGGCCGGGGAAACGCAGCCCCAGCATTTT.

V and J are TRBV5-1 and TRBJ2-1; tentative D call: TRBD2 (6 bases). Germline CDR1 SGHRS, CDR2 YFSETQ. There are 14 residues in the CDR3. V lost 3 bases and J lost 8, with 15 bases in between. The CDR3 reads CASSWTLGEDEQFF. DNA for the CDR3: TGCGCCAGCAGCTGGACTCTCGGGGAGGATGAGCAGTTCTTC.

The chain recombines TRBV4-3 with TRBJ2-3, with D possibly matching TRBD2 (6 bases). CDR1 and CDR2 (germline): LGHNA, YSLEER. Trimming took off 2 bases at V and 5 bases at J, with 8 bases between the two ends. There are 13 residues in the CDR3. In DNA form, the CDR3 reads TGCGCCAGCAGCCAACAAGCGGGAGATACGCAGTATTTT. Its protein is CASSQQAGDTQYF.

The V and J genes are TRBV7-3 and TRBJ2-1; 8 nucleotides line up with TRBD1. Germline values: CDR1 SGHTA, CDR2 FQGTGA. The CDR3 runs 16 residues. V was clipped by 5 bases and J by 1 base; unmatched bases: 7. CDR3 loop: CASSPLGQGSYNEQFF. CDR3 sequence (DNA): TGTGCCAGCAGCCCCCTAGGACAGGGATCCTACAATGAGCAGTTCTTC.

Only a few counts were recorded for this clone. V usage is TRBV5-1 and J usage is TRBJ1-2; D gene ambiguous. The CDR3 consists of 13 residues. V shed 0 bases and J shed 5 bases, with 8 bases lying between them. CDR1 SGHRS and CDR2 YFSETQ come from the germline V gene. CDR3 sequence reads: CASSLASEYGYTF. The CDR3 DNA reads as TGCGCCAGCAGCTTGGCTAGTGAGTATGGCTACACCTTC. The variable domain in full, completed from reference TRBV5-1 and TRBJ1-2, reads KAGVTQTPRYLIKTRGQQVTLSCSPISGHRSVSWYQQTPGQGLQFLFEYFSETQRNKGNFPGRFSGRQFSNSRSEMNVSTLELGDSALYLCASSLASEYGYTFGSGTRLTVV.

V gene TRBV28 combines with J gene TRBJ2-7; TRBD1 matches at 9 bases. This CDR3 region has 14 residues. Trimming removed 6 bases from V and 0 bases from J; junction bases left unmatched: 3. Germline values: CDR1 MDHEN, CDR2 SYDVKM. CDR3 loop: CASSPGQGSYEQYF. In DNA, the CDR3 is TGTGCCAGCAGCCCGGGACAGGGCTCCTACGAGCAGTACTTC. Combining the CDR3 with reference TRBV28 and TRBJ2-7 gives the whole variable domain DVKVTQSSRYLVKRTGEKVFLECVQDMDHENMFWYRQDPGLGLRLIYFSYDVKMKEKGDIPEGYSVSREKKERFSLILESASTNQTSMYLCASSPGQGSYEQYFGPGTRLTVT.

V and J are TRBV5-1 and TRBJ2-2; 10 nucleotides match TRBD2. Looked up from germline, CDR1 is SGHRS and CDR2 is YFSETQ. The V segment lost 1 base and the J segment 5 bases; nucleotides outside the gene matches: 5. The CDR3 runs to 16 residues. CDR3 bases: TGCGCCAGCAGCTTGACTGTAGCGGGGGGAACCGGGGAGCTGTTTTTT. Translated, it gives CASSLTVAGGTGELFF.

The CDR3 DNA follows: TGTGCCAGCAGTGAGACAGGGGGGGCCTCCTACGAGCAGTACTTC. This codes for CASSETGGASYEQYF. The J gene is TRBJ2-7, the V gene TRBV7-9, with 9 bases identical to TRBD1. The CDR3 is made up of 15 amino acids. Germline values: CDR1 SEHNR, CDR2 FQNEAQ (reference sequence). V shed 6 bases and J 0 bases; nucleotides not matched to a gene: 6.

The chain recombines TRBV7-2 with TRBJ1-6; 7 bases map to TRBD1. The CDR3 consists of 14 residues. The V gene's germline CDR1 is SGHTA and CDR2 FQGNSA. Losses at the gene ends were 1 base for V and 7 bases for J; bases not matched to a gene: 1. The CDR3 is CASSLVTGNSPLHF. Written as DNA, the CDR3 is TGTGCCAGCAGCTTAGTGACAGGGAATTCACCCCTCCACTTT.

The chain employs TRBV19 and TRBJ2-5, with 9 bases that match TRBD1. The CDR3 length is 15 residues. The V gene end was trimmed by 2 bases and the J gene end by 4 bases; junction bases not matched to a gene: 5. From germline, CDR1 is LNHDA and CDR2 SQIVND (reference sequence). The CDR3 DNA follows: TGTGCCAGTAGTATACGGGACAGGGATGTAGAGACCCAGTACTTC. Translated, it gives CASSIRDRDVETQYF.

The sample holds one count of this clone. J is TRBJ1-1 and V is TRBV7-9, with TRBD1 matching 9 bases. The CDR3 is 14 amino acids. The germline V gene has CDR1 SEHNR and CDR2 FQNEAQ (reference sequence). J gave up 6 bases and V 4 bases, and 6 bases lay outside the gene matches. The CDR3 loop reads CASSSGTGRAEAFF. CDR3 bases: TGTGCCAGCAGCTCAGGGACAGGGCGCGCTGAAGCTTTCTTT.

V and J are TRBV9 and TRBJ2-7, with D maybe TRBD1 (6 bases). The CDR3 runs 13 residues. With 0 bases removed from V and 4 bases from J, the gap between germline ends came to 8 bases. Germline CDR1 SGDLS, CDR2 YYNGEE. CDR3: CASSVGTEYEQYF. DNA for the CDR3: TGTGCCAGCAGCGTAGGGACAGAATACGAGCAGTACTTC.

The V gene is TRBV6-5, the J gene TRBJ2-2, with 9 bases fitting TRBD1. The CDR3 contains 16 residues. Trimming took 2 bases from V and 3 from J; bases not matched to a gene: 4. Germline V gives CDR1 MNHEY, CDR2 SVGAGI. In DNA form, the CDR3 reads TGTGCCAGCAGTTACCCCGGGACAGGGTACACCGGGGAGCTGTTTTTT. It encodes CASSYPGTGYTGELFF.

This clone was counted a single time. The rearrangement joins TRBV7-2 to TRBJ2-4; D uncertain. V lost 4 bases and J 8 bases, leaving 6 bases between the germline ends. The CDR3 is made up of 11 amino acids. Germline V lookup: CDR1 SGHTA, CDR2 FQGNSA. CDR3 nucleotide sequence: TGTGCCAGCAGCTCGGCGGACATTCAGTACTTC. Amino acids: CASSSADIQYF.

The gene calls are TRBV4-3 and TRBJ2-5; 7 bases map to TRBD1. This CDR3 region has 18 residues. Germline CDR1 LGHNA, CDR2 YSLEER. V shed 0 bases, J shed 2 bases, and the junction held 12 bases outside the gene matches. The CDR3 is CASSQELGDRRTQETQYF. The CDR3 coding sequence is TGCGCCAGCAGCCAAGAGCTCGGGGACAGAAGAACGCAAGAGACCCAGTACTTC.

The J gene is TRBJ2-3, the V gene TRBV7-2; the D gene is possibly TRBD2 (6 bases). V lost 2 bases and J lost 0, with 12 bases in between. The CDR3 covers 16 residues. Germline CDR1 is SGHTA and CDR2 is FQGNSA. CDR3 bases: TGTGCCAGCAGCTTACTGCGGGGAACTAGCACAGATACGCAGTATTTT. It yields the protein CASSLLRGTSTDTQYF.

This clone has only one observation. The chain recombines TRBV29-1 with TRBJ2-7; 8 bases match TRBD1. The CDR3 runs 13 residues. Germline values: CDR1 SQVTM, CDR2 ANQGSEA. Germline trimming cut 6 bases from V and 1 base from J; bases unmatched to any gene: 5. The CDR3, as DNA: TGCAGCGTGAGGACAGGGCCGTCCTACGAGCAGTACTTC. Residues: CSVRTGPSYEQYF.

This sequence joins TRBV6-1 and TRBJ2-1; 9 nucleotides line up with TRBD2. In germline, CDR1 is MNHNS, CDR2 SASEGT. Trimming at V came to 4 bases and at J to 15 bases, leaving 7 bases not matched to a gene. CDR3 length: 12 residues. The CDR3 DNA is TGTGCCAGCAGTGTCGGGACTAGCAAACCGTTCTTC. This gives the protein CASSVGTSKPFF.

The chain has TRBV6-6 and TRBJ2-3; TRBD1 matches 9 bases. The CDR3 spans 15 residues. The junction had 9 bases not matched to a gene; V was cut back by 6 bases and J by 5 bases. CDR1 is MNHNY and CDR2 is SVGAGI in the germline V gene (reference sequence). The CDR3 DNA follows: TGTGCCAGCAGGGGGGGACAGGGTAGGGTAGATACGCAGTATTTT. This gives the protein CASRGGQGRVDTQYF.

V and J are TRBV4-2 and TRBJ2-1, with 7 positions matching TRBD2. Per the germline V gene, CDR1 is LGHNA and CDR2 is YNFKEQ. J was trimmed by 3 bases and V by 0 bases; bases with no gene match: 5. This CDR3 spans 16 amino acids. CDR3 nucleotides: TGTGCCAGCAGCCAAGATCACGCGGGGGACTACAATGAGCAGTTCTTC. Translating it yields CASSQDHAGDYNEQFF.

This clone has a handful of counts. The chain joins TRBV5-4 to TRBJ2-7; D possibly corresponds to TRBD1 (6 bases). CDR3 length: 14 residues. Trimming stripped 3 bases from V and 1 base from J, with 11 bases between. Germline CDR1 SGHNT, CDR2 YYREEE (reference sequence). The CDR3, as DNA: TGTGCCAGCAGCTCCACGGACAGATCCTACGAGCAGTACTTC. Translation: CASSSTDRSYEQYF. Full variable domain (missing parts from reference TRBV5-4 and TRBJ2-7): ETGVTQSPTHLIKTRGQQVTLRCSSQSGHNTVSWYQQALGQGPQFIFQYYREEENGRGNFPPRFSGLQFPNYSSELNVNALELDDSALYLCASSSTDRSYEQYFGPGTRLTVT.

The gene calls are TRBV5-6 and TRBJ2-6, with 10 bases identical to TRBD1. Germline values: CDR1 SGHDT, CDR2 YYEEEE. J was trimmed by 0 bases and V by 4 bases; bases with no gene match: 7. The CDR3 loop spans 18 amino acids. CDR3 in DNA: TGTGCCAGCAGCGGGGGACAGGGGAGTTACTCTGGGGCCAACGTCCTGACTTTC. Translation: CASSGGQGSYSGANVLTF.